Presented here are 13 T cell receptor beta chains from one specimen sequenced in a study of T cell repertoires in cytomegalovirus infection. These receptors are not linked to any known antigen. TCRdb processed the reads anew with MiXCR; each CDR3 protein has one entry. The sample lists 700,000 to 900,000 distinct CDR3 sequences; almost 30% were seen once. The starting material was cultured CD8+ T cells from PBMCs, obtained from culture after CMV antigen stimulation. Receptor source: a human donor in good health (CMV status not recorded). Some clones in this sample may be carry-over from other donors' samples.

This clonotype was seen ten or more times. The genes are TRBV19 and TRBJ2-3, with D possibly matching TRBD1 (8 bases). V lost 7 bases, J lost 0 bases, and 23 bases lay in between. CDR1 LNHDA and CDR2 SQIVND come from the germline V gene (reference sequence). The CDR3 spans 18 residues. The CDR3 loop is CASKTGDYYTSSTDTQYF. The CDR3 nucleotides read TGTGCCAGTAAGACAGGGGACTACTATACTTCTAGCACAGATACGCAGTATTTT.

The gene calls are TRBV7-6 and TRBJ2-5; D is perhaps TRBD1 (5 bases). The CDR3 has 15 residues. Trimming pared 4 bases from V and 2 bases from J, leaving 14 bases between. Looked up from germline, CDR1 is SGHVS and CDR2 is FNYEAQ. DNA of the CDR3: TGTGCCAGCAGCTCAGAAGTCCAGGGACAAGAGACCCAGTACTTC. Amino acid sequence: CASSSEVQGQETQYF.

This clonotype was seen only a few times. The V and J genes are TRBV4-3 and TRBJ2-1; 7 nucleotides line up with TRBD1. This CDR3 contains 17 residues. The V gene's germline CDR1 is LGHNA and CDR2 YSLEER. V was clipped by 0 bases and J by 6 bases; unmatched bases: 11. The CDR3 loop reads CASSQEIAQGIFNEQFF. CDR3 in DNA: TGCGCCAGCAGCCAAGAGATTGCACAGGGGATTTTCAATGAGCAGTTCTTC.

This chain uses TRBV4-1 with TRBJ2-5, with D perhaps matching TRBD2 (7 bases). Looked up from germline, CDR1 is MGHRA and CDR2 is YSYEKL. Trimming shortened V by 5 bases and J by 5 bases, and 15 bases separated the two germline ends. This CDR3 is 14 amino acids long. The CDR3 DNA is TGCGCCAGCAGCGATGGGGGGGCCGGGGAGACCCAGTACTTC. Its protein product is CASSDGGAGETQYF.

This clonotype was seen more than once but under ten times. At one end the junction does not follow the germline gene, possibly because of a read error. The V gene is TRBV7-9, the J gene TRBJ2-1; 9 bases match TRBD1. CDR3 length: 12 residues. Germline assignment: CDR1 SEHNR and CDR2 FQNEAQ (reference sequence). The CDR3 DNA sequence: TGTGCCAGCAGCTTAGACCGACAGGGGGACCTCTTC. Protein product: CASSLDRQGDLF.

The chain combines TRBV2 with TRBJ1-2, with D possibly being TRBD1 (5 bases). With 9 bases removed from V and 10 bases from J, the gap between germline ends came to 12 bases. This CDR3 contains 10 residues. From germline, CDR1 is SNHLY and CDR2 FYNNEI. The CDR3 DNA sequence: TGTGCCAGTTGGGACTCGGCCTACACCTTC. It is translated as CASWDSAYTF.

This sequence joins TRBV4-1 and TRBJ2-1; D call uncertain. Looked up from germline, CDR1 is MGHRA and CDR2 is YSYEKL. CDR3 length: 13 residues. V gave up 10 bases and J gave up 4 bases, with 14 bases separating them. The CDR3 reads CANSLDLYNEQFF. In DNA form, the CDR3 reads TGCGCCAACAGTCTCGACTTGTACAATGAGCAGTTCTTC.

As for this clonotype: One end of the junction does not line up with germline, which may come from a read error. The J gene is TRBJ2-3, the V gene TRBV25-1; D might be TRBD2 (6 bases). Per germline, CDR1 MGHDK and CDR2 SYGVNS. The CDR3 sequence is 18 residues long. The CDR3 DNA reads TGTGCCAGCATTGAATATAAAGGGGAGGCGCCGGGGTCGGATACGCAGTATTTT. It is translated as CASIEYKGEAPGSDTQYF. The whole variable domain, filled in from reference TRBV25-1 and TRBJ2-3, reads EADIYQTPRYLVIGTGKKITLECSQTMGHDKMYWYQQDPGMELHLIHYSYGVNSTEKGDLSSESTVSRIRTEHFPLTLESARPSHTSQYLCASIEYKGEAPGSDTQYFGPGTRLTVL.

This chain uses TRBV4-1 with TRBJ1-5; D is unclear. The CDR3 totals 16 residues. V lost 3 bases to trimming and J lost 0 bases, with 12 bases between them. The germline V gene has CDR1 MGHRA and CDR2 YSYEKL. The CDR3, as DNA: TGCGCCAGCAGCCACGACGTGGGAAGTAGCAATCAGCCCCAGCATTTT. Its translation is CASSHDVGSSNQPQHF.

The chain has TRBV12-3 or TRBV12-4 and TRBJ1-3; D not resolved. Between the trimmed V and J ends, which lost 4 bases and 1 base, there was a span of 8 bases. CDR3 length equals 14 residues. In DNA, the CDR3 is TGTGCCAGCAGTTCCGAGGTGTCTGGAAACACCATATATTTT. Its translation: CASSSEVSGNTIYF.

This rearrangement joins TRBV19 to TRBJ2-1; D is unclear. From germline, CDR1 is LNHDA and CDR2 SQIVND (reference sequence). The CDR3 is made up of 11 amino acids. The ends were cut back, 3 bases at V and 7 bases at J, with 4 bases in the middle. The chain's CDR3 is CASSISNEQFF. The CDR3 DNA is TGTGCCAGTAGTATTTCGAATGAGCAGTTCTTC.

This chain uses TRBV7-9 with TRBJ2-6, with 10 bases matching TRBD1. Germline lookup yields CDR1 SEHNR and CDR2 FQNEAQ (reference sequence). The CDR3 sequence is 19 residues long. Trimming removed 4 bases from V and 3 bases from J; junction bases left unmatched: 12. The CDR3 here is CASSSEGQGVYFGANVLTF. The CDR3 DNA reads TGTGCCAGCAGCTCGGAAGGACAGGGGGTTTACTTTGGGGCCAACGTCCTGACTTTC. The full variable domain, rest sourced from reference TRBV7-9 and TRBJ2-6, is DTGVSQNPRHKITKRGQNVTFRCDPISEHNRLYWYRQTLGQGPEFLTYFQNEAQLEKSRLLSDRFSAERPKGSFSTLEIQRTEQGDSAMYLCASSSEGQGVYFGANVLTFGAGSRLTVL.

V and J are TRBV18 and TRBJ1-2; D possibly corresponds to TRBD1 (6 bases). The CDR3 has 13 residues. Trimming cost V 6 bases and J 3 bases, with 11 bases left between them. Germline V CDR1 and CDR2: KGHSH, LQKENI. Here the CDR3 DNA reads TGTGCCAGCTCCGCGGACAGATACTATGGCTACACCTTC. Translated: CASSADRYYGYTF.